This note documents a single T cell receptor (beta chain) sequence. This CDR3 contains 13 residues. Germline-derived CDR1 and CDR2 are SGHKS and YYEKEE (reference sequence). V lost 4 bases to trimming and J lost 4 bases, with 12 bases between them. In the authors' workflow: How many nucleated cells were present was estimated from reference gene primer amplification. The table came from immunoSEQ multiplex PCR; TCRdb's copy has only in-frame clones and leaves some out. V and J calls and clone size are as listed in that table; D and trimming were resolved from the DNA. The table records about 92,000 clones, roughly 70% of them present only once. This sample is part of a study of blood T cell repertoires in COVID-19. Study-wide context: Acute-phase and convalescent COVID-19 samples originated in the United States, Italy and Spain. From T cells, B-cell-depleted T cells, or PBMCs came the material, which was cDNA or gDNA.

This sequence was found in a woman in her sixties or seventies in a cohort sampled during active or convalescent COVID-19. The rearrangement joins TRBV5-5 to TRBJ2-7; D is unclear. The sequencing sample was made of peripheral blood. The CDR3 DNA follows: TGTGCCAGCAGCCCCCAACCCTATTACGAGCAGTACTTC. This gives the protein CASSPQPYYEQYF. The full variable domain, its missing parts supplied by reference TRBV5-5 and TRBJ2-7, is DAGVTQSPTHLIKTRGQQVTLRCSPISGHKSVSWYQQVLGQGPQFIFQYYEKEERGRGNFPDRFSARQFPNYSSELNVNALLLGDSALYLCASSPQPYYEQYFGPGTRLTVT.